Following are 28 T cell receptor beta chains from one sample sequenced in a study of relationships among human T cell subsets. TCR alpha and beta CDR3s were amplified from mRNA by semiquantitative ARM-PCR. ARM-PCR used tagged nested gene-specific primers, then communal superprimers for exponential amplification. One entry per CDR3 protein results from TCRdb running MiXCR on the multiplex PCR reads. The sample lists roughly 5,000 distinct CDR3 sequences; about 59% were seen once. After negative selection with anti-CD4 multisort beads, CD8+ T cells were positively selected with anti-CD8 beads. Sequenced input: CD8+ T cells sorted from blood. All receptors derive from a man aged 40-49 years in good health.

The sample holds a few counts of this clonotype. This chain joins TRBV11-2 and TRBJ1-1; D is unresolved. Between the trimmed V and J ends, which lost 5 bases and 6 bases, there was a span of 10 bases. Per the germline V gene, CDR1 is SGHAT and CDR2 is FQNNGV. CDR3 length: 12 residues. The CDR3 DNA reads TGTGCCAGCAGCACCCACAGAGCTGAAGCTTTCTTT. As protein: CASSTHRAEAFF.

This chain joins TRBV7-9 and TRBJ2-7; D not resolved. The V gene lost 1 base and the J gene lost 1 base, with 5 bases spanning the gap. Germline CDR1 reads SEHNR; CDR2 reads FQNEAQ (reference sequence). The CDR3 contains 13 residues. The CDR3 sequence is CASSLGWSYEQYF. In DNA, the CDR3 is TGTGCCAGCAGCTTAGGTTGGTCCTACGAGCAGTACTTC.

The rearrangement joins TRBV27 to TRBJ2-3; D is ambiguous. Trimming removed 5 bases from V and 6 bases from J, with 12 bases in between. Germline V gene lookup returns CDR1 MNHEY and CDR2 SMNVEV (reference sequence). This CDR3 is built from 13 residues. CDR3 region: CASSLISRDTQYF. Here the CDR3 DNA reads TGTGCCAGCAGTCTCATTAGCCGGGATACGCAGTATTTT.

This chain joins TRBV20-1 and TRBJ2-7, with TRBD1 matching over 8 bases. After removal of 3 bases from V and 4 bases from J, the junction contained 5 bases not matched to a gene. Germline V lookup: CDR1 DFQATT, CDR2 SNEGSKA (reference sequence). This CDR3 spans 13 amino acids. Here the CDR3 reads CSARSGGRYEQYF. The CDR3 nucleotides are TGCAGTGCTAGGTCAGGGGGCAGGTACGAGCAGTACTTC.

The genes are TRBV9 and TRBJ2-3; TRBD1 might be the D (5 bases). Germline CDR1 SGDLS, CDR2 YYNGEE. This CDR3 contains 16 residues. V was cut by 3 bases and J by 2 bases, with 16 bases left in between. The CDR3 DNA reads TGTGCCAGCAGCGCTACAGGCGCCACTTTCACAGATACGCAGTATTTT. It encodes CASSATGATFTDTQYF. Full variable domain (rest looked up from reference TRBV9 and TRBJ2-3): DSGVTQTPKHLITATGQRVTLRCSPRSGDLSVYWYQQSLDQGLQFLIQYYNGEERAKGNILERFSAQQFPDLHSELNLSSLELGDSALYFCASSATGATFTDTQYFGPGTRLTVL.

The rearrangement joins TRBV6-6 to TRBJ2-2; weak D call: TRBD1 (5 bases). The CDR3 is 16 amino acids. Germline CDR1 reads MNHNY; CDR2 reads SVGAGI (reference sequence). V was shortened by 6 bases and J by 1 base, with 15 bases between the two germline ends. The CDR3 loop is CASRGSERGNTGELFF. Here the CDR3 DNA reads TGTGCCAGCAGGGGCAGCGAAAGGGGGAACACCGGGGAGCTGTTTTTT.

The CDR3 nucleotides read TGCACCAGCAGCCAAGACCCCTTGACAGGGGAGGTTCAGCCCCAGCATTTT. Encoded protein: CTSSQDPLTGEVQPQHF. The genes are TRBV1 and TRBJ1-5; TRBD1, the table's D call, was not compared with the DNA. TRBV1 is reported as a pseudogene. The CDR3 contains 17 residues.

The table lists this clonotype with a few counts. The V gene is TRBV20-1, the J gene TRBJ1-2, with TRBD1 identical over 8 bases. With V trimmed by 5 bases and J by 1 base, 9 bases remained unmatched. The germline CDR1 and CDR2 sequences are DFQATT and SNEGSKA (reference sequence). CDR3 length: 15 residues. This CDR3 reads CSAPPGTGYNYGYTF. The CDR3 DNA follows: TGCAGTGCTCCCCCCGGGACAGGTTATAACTATGGCTACACCTTC.

J is TRBJ1-5 and V is TRBV12-3 or TRBV12-4; no clear D gene. The germline V and J ends were trimmed by 1 base and 3 bases, with 7 bases remaining between them. There are 14 residues in the CDR3. In DNA, the CDR3 is TGTGCCAGCAGTTTAGGCGGATACAATCAGCCCCAGCATTTT. This codes for CASSLGGYNQPQHF.

V gene TRBV6-4 combines with J gene TRBJ2-6; D uncertain. CDR3 length: 15 amino acids. V lost 2 bases, J lost 4 bases, and 9 bases lay in between. Germline CDR1 and CDR2: MRHNA and SNTAGT. CDR3 in DNA: TGTGCCAGCAGTGACAGCGCGTCCGGGGCCAACGTCCTGACTTTC. Its protein is CASSDSASGANVLTF.

A word on this clonotype: The CDR3 does not close with the conserved phenylalanine or tryptophan, likely indicating a read error. V usage is TRBV14 and J usage is TRBJ2-5; D unclear. The CDR3 totals 16 residues. Trimming removed 1 base at V and 5 bases at J, with 17 bases between. Germline loops: CDR1 SGHDN, CDR2 FVKESK. This CDR3 reads CASSQVSTPSWETQYL. CDR3 DNA: TGTGCCAGCAGCCAAGTCTCAACCCCCTCCTGGGAGACCCAGTACCTC.

This clonotype was detected a few times. The genes are TRBV18 and TRBJ2-1, with 9 bases matching TRBD1. The germline V gene has CDR1 KGHSH and CDR2 LQKENI. Losses at the gene ends were 8 bases for V and 6 bases for J; bases not matched to a gene: 5. The CDR3 is 13 residues long. The CDR3 sequence is CASKGQGSNEQFF. The DNA for the CDR3 is TGTGCCAGCAAGGGACAGGGTTCCAATGAGCAGTTCTTC.

The chain uses TRBV15 and TRBJ2-7; D is possibly TRBD1 (5 bases). CDR3 size: 14 residues. The V and J ends lost 1 base and 5 bases respectively, with 12 bases between them. The germline V gene has CDR1 LNHNV and CDR2 YYDKDF (reference sequence). This CDR3 is CATSRGPGSNEQYF. The CDR3 nucleotides read TGTGCCACCAGCAGAGGTCCAGGGTCAAACGAGCAGTACTTC. Supplemented by reference TRBV15 and TRBJ2-7, the full variable domain reads DAMVIQNPRYQVTQFGKPVTLSCSQTLNHNVMYWYQQKSSQAPKLLFHYYDKDFNNEADTPDNFQSRRPNTSFCFLDIRSPGLGDTAMYLCATSRGPGSNEQYFGPGTRLTVT.

In its sample, this clonotype ranks as hyperexpanded (1% or more). Here the CDR3 reads CASSIAGTAYEQYF. DNA for the CDR3: TGTGCCAGTAGTATAGCTGGGACGGCCTACGAGCAGTACTTC. This chain joins TRBV19 and TRBJ2-7; D assignment may be TRBD1 or TRBD2 (5 bases each). The germline CDR1 and CDR2 sequences are LNHDA and SQIVND (reference sequence). V was trimmed by 1 base and J by 2 bases, leaving 9 bases between them. The CDR3 has 14 amino acids.

Regarding this clonotype: The junction differs from germline at one of its ends, possibly a read error. The chain joins TRBV6-1 to TRBJ1-1; no clear D. There are 13 residues in the CDR3. Germline CDR1 and CDR2: MNHNS and SASEGT. The CDR3 DNA reads as TGTGCCAGCAGTGAGTCGGAGAACACTGAAGCCTTCTTT. It is translated as CASSESENTEAFF.

The chain has TRBV7-9 and TRBJ2-3, with D hard to call. Germline V gene lookup returns CDR1 SEHNR and CDR2 FQNEAQ (reference sequence). V shed 0 bases and J shed 7 bases, with 11 bases lying between them. CDR3 length: 14 residues. This CDR3 is CASSLAAGPHTQYF. The DNA for the CDR3 is TGTGCCAGCAGCTTAGCAGCTGGGCCCCATACGCAGTATTTT.

The chain combines TRBV13 with TRBJ2-3; TRBD2 matches at 14 bases. V trimming: 5 bases; J trimming: 5 bases; junction bases outside the gene matches: 3. Germline V gives CDR1 PRHDT, CDR2 FYEKMQ (reference sequence). The CDR3 is 15 amino acids. Here the CDR3 DNA reads TGTGCCAGCAGCGCCGGGACTAGCGGGGGAGATACGCAGTATTTT. Translation gives CASSAGTSGGDTQYF. The entire variable domain, with the rest obtained from reference TRBV13 and TRBJ2-3, is as follows: AAGVIQSPRHLIKEKRETATLKCYPIPRHDTVYWYQQGPGQDPQFLISFYEKMQSDKGSIPDRFSAQQFSDYHSELNMSSLELGDSALYFCASSAGTSGGDTQYFGPGTRLTVL.

This sequence joins TRBV27 and TRBJ2-3; 7 bases match TRBD1. V shed 2 bases and J 3 bases; nucleotides not matched to a gene: 5. Germline CDR1 and CDR2: MNHEY and SMNVEV (reference sequence). The CDR3 spans 15 residues. The CDR3 reads CASSLGPGGTDTQYF. CDR3 DNA: TGTGCCAGCAGTTTAGGGCCAGGGGGAACAGATACGCAGTATTTT.

This rearrangement joins TRBV5-1 to TRBJ2-1; D is unresolved. CDR1 is SGHRS, CDR2 YFSETQ, per germline. There are 17 residues in the CDR3. Trimming removed 0 bases from V and 0 bases from J, with 13 bases in between. This CDR3 is CASSLVWPSFSYNEQFF. The CDR3 coding sequence is TGCGCCAGCAGCTTGGTGTGGCCCTCATTCTCCTACAATGAGCAGTTCTTC.

This chain links TRBV28 with TRBJ2-6; D not resolved. Germline V gene lookup returns CDR1 MDHEN and CDR2 SYDVKM. The CDR3 sequence is 19 residues long. Trimming shortened V by 5 bases and J by 0 bases, and 20 bases separated the two germline ends. CDR3 bases: TGTGCCAGCAGTGCCCACGGGTTCCCCGCACCCTCTGGGGCCAACGTCCTGACTTTC. It encodes CASSAHGFPAPSGANVLTF.

The rearrangement links TRBV28 to TRBJ2-3; 7 bases match TRBD1. CDR1 MDHEN and CDR2 SYDVKM come from the germline V gene. The CDR3 spans 17 residues. V lost 3 bases to trimming and J lost 0 bases; unmatched junction nucleotides: 9. The CDR3 protein is CASSFLGQPTSTDTQYF. The CDR3, as DNA: TGTGCCAGCAGTTTCTTGGGACAGCCTACTAGCACAGATACGCAGTATTTT.

V gene TRBV21-1 combines with J gene TRBJ2-3. TRBV21-1 represents a pseudogene. The CDR3 sequence is 15 residues long. DNA for the CDR3: TGTGCCAGCAGCAAAAGTGGCTTGACACGTGGTACGCAGTATTTT. Amino acid sequence: CASSKSGLTRGTQYF.

The chain carries TRBV12-3 or TRBV12-4 and TRBJ2-5; D is possibly TRBD1 (5 bases). Trimming pared 3 bases from V and 1 base from J, leaving 12 bases between. CDR3 length: 15 amino acids. CDR3: CASSLSRAFQETQYF. In DNA form, the CDR3 reads TGTGCCAGCAGTTTGAGCAGGGCCTTCCAAGAGACCCAGTACTTC.

J is TRBJ1-1 and V is TRBV28; 7 bases agree with TRBD1. There are 14 residues in the CDR3. Germline V CDR1 and CDR2: MDHEN, SYDVKM. V dropped 6 bases and J dropped 4; count of bases not matched to a gene: 8. CDR3 sequence (DNA): TGTGCCAGCAGCCAGGGGGTAGTAGGCACTGAAGCTTTCTTT. Translated, it gives CASSQGVVGTEAFF. The full variable domain, its missing parts supplied by reference TRBV28 and TRBJ1-1, is DVKVTQSSRYLVKRTGEKVFLECVQDMDHENMFWYRQDPGLGLRLIYFSYDVKMKEKGDIPEGYSVSREKKERFSLILESASTNQTSMYLCASSQGVVGTEAFFGQGTRLTVV.

The chain links TRBV27 to TRBJ2-2; a weak D match, TRBD1 (6 bases). Germline lookup yields CDR1 MNHEY and CDR2 SMNVEV (reference sequence). V lost 10 bases, J lost 8 bases, and 11 bases lay in between. This CDR3 is built from 11 residues. CDR3 in DNA: TGTGCCATTCAAACAGGGGGGGAGCTGTTTTTT. It encodes CAIQTGGELFF.

Only a few counts were recorded for this clonotype. This sequence joins TRBV5-1 and TRBJ1-1, with unresolved D. The CDR3 is 15 residues long. In germline, CDR1 is SGHRS, CDR2 YFSETQ. V was cut by 0 bases and J by 6 bases, with 15 bases left in between. In DNA form, the CDR3 reads TGCGCCAGCAGCTTGGCCGTTGCGGTGGGCGCTGAAGCTTTCTTT. As protein: CASSLAVAVGAEAFF.

The J gene is TRBJ2-7, the V gene TRBV6-5, with TRBD1 as a possible D gene (6 bases). This CDR3 region has 12 residues. CDR1 and CDR2 from the germline V gene are MNHEY and SVGAGI. V was shortened by 5 bases and J by 6 bases, with 11 bases between the two germline ends. CDR3 residues: CASSKQGIEQYF. The CDR3 bases are TGTGCCAGCAGTAAACAGGGCATCGAGCAGTACTTC.

Only a few counts were recorded for this clonotype. This rearrangement joins TRBV5-5 to TRBJ1-2, with 8 bases matching TRBD1. Germline loops: CDR1 SGHKS, CDR2 YYEKEE (reference sequence). This CDR3 is 14 amino acids long. J lost 7 bases, V lost 4 bases, and 9 bases had no gene match. For the CDR3, the DNA is TGTGCCAGCAGCCTACTCACCGGGACAGGTGGCTACACCTTC. As protein: CASSLLTGTGGYTF.